These 8 T cell receptor beta chains were all obtained from the same sample, sequenced in a study of blood T cells in healthy people across ages. Alongside a J-beta primer mix, a sample-barcoded 5' primer served in a second PCR lasting about 7 to 12 cycles. One entry per CDR3 protein results from TCRdb running MiXCR on the 5' RACE reads. The sample has approximately 1,700,000 distinct CDR3 sequences, about two fifths seen once. The sequenced sample was blood. These receptors all come from a human donor in good health.

This clonotype was seen more than once but under ten times. This may be a read error, as it is one base from a much larger clone. This chain connects TRBV18 to TRBJ1-1; D gene uncertain. The V end lost 1 base, the J end lost 3 bases, and 3 bases lay between the germline ends. This CDR3 has 12 amino acids. CDR1 KGHSH and CDR2 LQKENI come from the germline V gene. CDR3 region: CASSPQDTEAFF. CDR3 nucleotide sequence: TGTGCCAGCTCACCACAGGACACTGAAGCTTTCTTT.

The J gene is TRBJ2-3, the V gene TRBV7-2, with D perhaps TRBD1 (5 bases). Per the germline V gene, CDR1 is SGHTA and CDR2 is FQGNSA. Trimming stripped 5 bases from V and 6 bases from J, with 24 bases between. The CDR3 is made up of 17 amino acids. The CDR3 DNA is TGTGCCAGCAGCCGTACTCTGACAGCCCCGTCTAGGGATACGCAGTATTTT. It yields the protein CASSRTLTAPSRDTQYF.

The CDR3 sequence: CASSLDVADTQYF. In DNA, the CDR3 is TGTGCCAGCAGCTTGGATGTGGCAGATACGCAGTATTTT. V is TRBV5-6 and J is TRBJ2-3; D ambiguous. V lost 0 bases to trimming and J lost 4 bases, with 6 bases between them. The CDR3 sequence is 13 residues long. CDR1 is SGHDT and CDR2 is YYEEEE in the germline V gene.

This chain joins TRBV7-2 and TRBJ2-1; TRBD2 might be the D (6 bases). The germline V gene has CDR1 SGHTA and CDR2 FQGNSA. There are 17 residues in the CDR3. The ends were cut back, 1 base at V and 6 bases at J, with 19 bases in the middle. The CDR3 reads CASSLDLGGEMGNEQFF. The CDR3 DNA reads as TGTGCCAGCAGCTTAGATTTGGGGGGAGAGATGGGCAATGAGCAGTTCTTC.

This chain links TRBV7-2 with TRBJ1-2; D unclear. The CDR3 runs to 14 residues. V was clipped by 5 bases and J by 2 bases, with 12 bases between them. Germline V lookup: CDR1 SGHTA, CDR2 FQGNSA. The CDR3 region has the DNA TGTGCCAGCAGCCCTACATTTATAAACTATGGCTACACCTTC. Its translation is CASSPTFINYGYTF. Full variable domain (remainder filled in from reference TRBV7-2 and TRBJ1-2): GAGVSQSPSNKVTEKGKDVELRCDPISGHTALYWYRQSLGQGLEFLIYFQGNSAPDKSGLPSDRFSAERTGGSVSTLTIQRTQQEDSAVYLCASSPTFINYGYTFGSGTRLTVV.

The chain is built from TRBV20-1 and TRBJ2-1, with D perhaps TRBD2 (6 bases). CDR3 length: 14 amino acids. Germline CDR1 and CDR2: DFQATT and SNEGSKA (reference sequence). The V gene lost 1 base and the J gene lost 5 bases, with 12 bases spanning the gap. In DNA form, the CDR3 reads TGCAGTGCTAGAGTCCCGGGGAGGAACAATGAGCAGTTCTTC. Translated, it gives CSARVPGRNNEQFF.

This clonotype was found a few times. The chain couples TRBV7-2 to TRBJ2-3, with 10 nucleotides matching TRBD2. CDR3 length: 16 residues. Germline CDR1 SGHTA, CDR2 FQGNSA. With 2 bases clipped from V and 4 bases from J, the junction kept 6 bases outside the gene matches. The CDR3 protein is CASSLNSGGASDTQYF. The CDR3 DNA reads as TGTGCCAGCAGCTTAAACAGCGGGGGGGCCTCAGATACGCAGTATTTT. Variable domain in full (rest from reference TRBV7-2 and TRBJ2-3): GAGVSQSPSNKVTEKGKDVELRCDPISGHTALYWYRQSLGQGLEFLIYFQGNSAPDKSGLPSDRFSAERTGGSVSTLTIQRTQQEDSAVYLCASSLNSGGASDTQYFGPGTRLTVL.

The V and J genes are TRBV12-3 or TRBV12-4 and TRBJ2-4; TRBD2 is a possible D gene (5 bases). The length of the CDR3 is 14 residues. V was clipped by 3 bases and J by 10 bases, with 16 bases between them. The CDR3 DNA sequence: TGTGCCAGCAGTTTGGCACTAGGTGGGCGAATTCAGTACTTC. It translates to CASSLALGGRIQYF.